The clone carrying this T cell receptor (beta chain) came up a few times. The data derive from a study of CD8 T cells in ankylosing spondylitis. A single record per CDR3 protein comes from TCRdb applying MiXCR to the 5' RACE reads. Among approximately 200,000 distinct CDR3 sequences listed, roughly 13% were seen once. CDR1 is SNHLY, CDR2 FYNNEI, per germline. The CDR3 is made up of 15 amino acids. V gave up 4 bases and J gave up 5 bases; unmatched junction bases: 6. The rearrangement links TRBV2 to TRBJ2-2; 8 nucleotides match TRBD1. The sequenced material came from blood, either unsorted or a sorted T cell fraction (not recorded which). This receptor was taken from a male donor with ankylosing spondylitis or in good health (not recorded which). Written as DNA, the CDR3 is TGTGCCAGCAGTGTACAGCAGGGGGCGACCGGGGAGCTGTTTTTT. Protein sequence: CASSVQQGATGELFF. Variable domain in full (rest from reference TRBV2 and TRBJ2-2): EPEVTQTPSHQVTQMGQEVILRCVPISNHLYFYWYRQILGQKVEFLVSFYNNEISEKSEIFDDQFSVERPDGSNFTLKIRSTKLEDSAMYFCASSVQQGATGELFFGEGSRLTVL.